A selection of T cell receptor beta chains follows, all from one sample in a study of molecular identifiers for immune sequencing clone quantification. TCRdb reprocessed the PCR reads with MiXCR, giving one entry per CDR3 protein. The table has about 54,000 distinct CDR3 sequences, about 23% seen once; the top ten hold approximately 1.9%. Sequenced: naive CD8+ T cells from blood, with Jurkat cell RNA spiked in. The receptors here all came from a human donor in good health. Some libraries in this study had Jurkat cell RNA spiked in. CDR3s include the opening cysteine and the closing phenylalanine or tryptophan. D genes are given only for firm matches. Some rows have no size entry. The others give once, few or many, or a class for an expanded clone.

TRBJ1-1 TRBV6-5 few TRBD1 TGTGCCAGCAGTCCCGGACAGGGAGTCGTGGTTTTGGCTTTCTTT CASSPGQGVVVLAFF
TRBJ2-7 TRBV28 many - TGTGCCAGCAGTGGGAGCCTGGAGCAGTACTTC CASSGSLEQYF
TRBJ2-7 TRBV11-2 many - TGTGCCAGCAGCTTACCCGAGGGACTCGAGAGCTCCTACGAGCAGTACTTC CASSLPEGLESSYEQYF
TRBJ2-3 TRBV7-2 few - TGTGCCAGCAGCCCAACTTCGGTTGGTGGCACAGATACGCAGTATTTT CASSPTSVGGTDTQYF
TRBJ2-2 TRBV13 few TRBD2 TGTGCCAGCAGCGCGGGAGTCGGGGAGCTGTTTTTT CASSAGVGELFF
TRBJ1-1 TRBV11-2 many - TGTGCCAGCAGCTACGACGGGGGCACTGAAGCTTTCTTT CASSYDGGTEAFF
TRBJ2-7 TRBV5-6 - - TGTGCCAGCAGCTTGGGAACTCCAGGTCGGGGCTACGAGCAGTACTTC CASSLGTPGRGYEQYF
TRBJ2-2 TRBV9 - - TGTGCCGGCAGCGTAGAAGGAGGACCGAACACCGGGGAGCTGTTTTTT CAGSVEGGPNTGELFF
TRBJ2-3 TRBV7-9 medium-sized - TGTGCCAGCAGCTTAGAAGGGGCAGATACGCAGTATTTT CASSLEGADTQYF
TRBJ2-7 TRBV7-9 many TRBD1 TGTGCCAGCAGCTTAGTAGGGACAGGGTTCCACGAGCAGTACTTC CASSLVGTGFHEQYF
TRBJ1-1 TRBV4-2 many - TGTGCCAGCAGCCAAGAGTCCTGGTGGAACACTGAAGCTTTCTTT CASSQESWWNTEAFF
TRBJ2-5 TRBV6-2/TRBV6-3 few TRBD2 TGTGCCAGCAGTTACTCGTCTCGGGAGGGCCCCGAGACCCAGTACTTC CASSYSSREGPETQYF
TRBJ2-1 TRBV4-2 few TRBD1 TGTGCCAGCAGCCTGGACAGGGTTGACAATGAGCAGTTCTTC CASSLDRVDNEQFF
TRBJ2-3 TRBV15 many - TGTGCCACCAGCATCGTCCGTTCGGGGGCACGAACAGATACGCAGTATTTT CATSIVRSGARTDTQYF
TRBJ2-7 TRBV6-6 many TRBD1 TGTGCCAGCAGTTACCCGGGACAGTCCTACGAGCAGTACTTC CASSYPGQSYEQYF
TRBJ2-5 TRBV4-1 - - TGCGCCAGCAGCCAAAGACAGATACAAGAGACCCAGTACTTC CASSQRQIQETQYF
TRBJ2-3 TRBV11-2 - - TGTGCCAGCAGCGGTCTTGGACACGGGGCAGATACGCAGTATTTT CASSGLGHGADTQYF
TRBJ2-3 TRBV6-2/TRBV6-3 many TRBD2 TGTGCCAGCAGTTACTCGACAAGCGGGGGACCTGACACGCAGTATTTT CASSYSTSGGPDTQYF
TRBJ2-2 TRBV4-3 many TRBD2 TGCGCCAGCAGCCTCCCCACTAGCGGGAGGGCCGGGGAGCTGTTTTTT CASSLPTSGRAGELFF
TRBJ2-7 TRBV4-2 many TRBD1 TGTGCCAGCAGCCAAGAGTTGACAGGGTGGACGGACAGCTCCTACGAGCAGTACTTC CASSQELTGWTDSSYEQYF
TRBJ2-7 TRBV4-1 many - TGCGCCAGCAGCCAAGATCGGGGCTCCTACGAGCAGTACTTC CASSQDRGSYEQYF
TRBJ1-1 TRBV27 many - TGTGCCAGCACCACAATGGGAACTGAAGCTTTCTTT CASTTMGTEAFF
TRBJ1-5 TRBV15 many TRBD1 TGTGCCACCACCGAATTTTACAGGGGAAGAAGCCATAATAGCAATCAGCCCCAGCATTTT CATTEFYRGRSHNSNQPQHF
TRBJ2-7 TRBV28 many TRBD2 TGTGCCAGCAGTTTATCGGGGAGGGCCTTTTACGAGCAGTACTTC CASSLSGRAFYEQYF
TRBJ2-7 TRBV4-1 - - TGCGCCAGCAGCCAAGTGAGGACGGAGAGCTACGAGCAGTACTTC CASSQVRTESYEQYF
TRBJ1-1 TRBV5-4 many - TGTGCCAGCAGCTCGCCGGGGCGAATGAACACTGAAGCTTTCTTT CASSSPGRMNTEAFF
TRBJ2-3 TRBV7-9 - TRBD2 TGTGCCAGCAGCTTTAGCGGGAGCACAGATACGCAGAATTTT CASSFSGSTDTQNF
TRBJ2-1 TRBV12-3/TRBV12-4 - - TGTGCCAGCAGTCCCTCCCTAGGCGAGCAAAGCTCCTACAATGAGCAGTTCTTC CASSPSLGEQSSYNEQFF
TRBJ2-7 TRBV27 few TRBD2 TGTGCCAGCAGGGGACTAGCGGGGAGCTCCTACGAGCAGTACTTC CASRGLAGSSYEQYF
TRBJ2-3 TRBV7-2 many TRBD2 TGTGCCAGCAGCTTTTGGGCTAGCGGTTCCACAGATACGCAGTATTTT CASSFWASGSTDTQYF
TRBJ2-1 TRBV11-2 many - TGTGCCAGCAGCTCAGTAACAGAAGACATCAATGAGCAGTTCTTC CASSSVTEDINEQFF
TRBJ2-3 TRBV6-5 many - TGTGCCAGCAGTTACGAGGACAGCACAGATACGCAGTATTTT CASSYEDSTDTQYF
TRBJ2-3 TRBV29-1 medium-sized - TGCAGCCACCTAGCTTTCACACACACAGATACGCAGTATTTT CSHLAFTHTDTQYF
TRBJ2-2 TRBV7-9 many - TGTGCCATAAGCAGGGAAGGCAGAATTACCGGGGAGCTGTTTTTT CAISREGRITGELFF
TRBJ2-3 TRBV5-6 many TRBD1 TGTGCCAGCAGTTGGACAGGGGTTAGCACAGATACGCAGTATTTT CASSWTGVSTDTQYF
TRBJ1-3 TRBV29-1 - - TGCAGCGTTGAAGATTCTGGCCCGGTGGACACCATACATTTT CSVEDSGPVDTIHF
TRBJ2-5 TRBV11-1 - - TGTGCCAGCAGCCACTGGGACAAAGAAGAGACCCAGTACTTC CASSHWDKEETQYF
TRBJ2-2 TRBV7-2 many TRBD2 TGTGCCAGCAGCTTAGTTTCCGGGACTAGCGGGAGGGACACCGGGGAGCTGTTTTTT CASSLVSGTSGRDTGELFF
TRBJ2-3 TRBV6-1 many - TGTGCCAGCAGTGATACTAGGGGATGGGCGACAGATACGCAGTATTTT CASSDTRGWATDTQYF
TRBJ1-1 TRBV12-3/TRBV12-4 - - TGTGCCAGCGGTCCGGGACGGATGAACACTGGAGCTTTCTTT CASGPGRMNTGAFF
TRBJ2-3 TRBV20-1 many TRBD1 TGCAGTGCTAGAGATCCGGGACAGGGCACAGATACGCAGTATTTT CSARDPGQGTDTQYF
TRBJ2-7 TRBV28 many - TGTGCCAGCAGTTTTGGGGACGAGCAGTACTTC CASSFGDEQYF
TRBJ2-7 TRBV4-3 - - TGCGCCTGCAGCCAAGACTTAAGGACAAGCTCCTACGAGCAGTACTTC CACSQDLRTSSYEQYF
TRBJ1-1 TRBV11-1 many - TGTGCCAGCAGCTTAGGTGTGAACACTGAAGCTTTCTTT CASSLGVNTEAFF
TRBJ1-5 TRBV7-2 many TRBD1 TGTGCCAGCAGCTTATACGGACAGGGGATCTTATATAGCAATCAGCCCCAGCATTTT CASSLYGQGILYSNQPQHF
TRBJ2-5 TRBV6-5 - TRBD1 TGTGCCAGCAGCTCCGGGACAGTACAAGAGACCCAGTACTTC CASSSGTVQETQYF
TRBJ1-5 TRBV27 many - TGTGCCAGCAGCAGAATCCCCACCAATCAGCCCCAGCATTTT CASSRIPTNQPQHF
TRBJ1-6 TRBV2 few - TGTGCCAGCATAGAGTTCTACGGGACCCCCTATAATTCACCCCTCCACTTT CASIEFYGTPYNSPLHF